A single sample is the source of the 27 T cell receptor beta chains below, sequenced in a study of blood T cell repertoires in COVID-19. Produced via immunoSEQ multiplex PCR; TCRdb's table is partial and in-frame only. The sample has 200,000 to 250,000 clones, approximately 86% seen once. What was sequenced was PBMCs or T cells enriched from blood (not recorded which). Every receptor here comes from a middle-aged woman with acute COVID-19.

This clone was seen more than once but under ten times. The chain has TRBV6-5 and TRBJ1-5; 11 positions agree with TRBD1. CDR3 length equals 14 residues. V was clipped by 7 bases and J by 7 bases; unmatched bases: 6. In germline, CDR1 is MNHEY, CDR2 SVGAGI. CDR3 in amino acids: CASTRTGGRQPQHF. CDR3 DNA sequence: TGTGCCAGCACAAGGACAGGGGGCCGACAGCCCCAGCATTTT.

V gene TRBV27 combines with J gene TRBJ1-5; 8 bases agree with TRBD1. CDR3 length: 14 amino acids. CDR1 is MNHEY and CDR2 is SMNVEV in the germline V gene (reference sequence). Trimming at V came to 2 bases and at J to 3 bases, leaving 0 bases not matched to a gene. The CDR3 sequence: CASSLQGANQPQHF. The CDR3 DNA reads TGTGCCAGCAGTTTACAGGGGGCCAATCAGCCCCAGCATTTT.

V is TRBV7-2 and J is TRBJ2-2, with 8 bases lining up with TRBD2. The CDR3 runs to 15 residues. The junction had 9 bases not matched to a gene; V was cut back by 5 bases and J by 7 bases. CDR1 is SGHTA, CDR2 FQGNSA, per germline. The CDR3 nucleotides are TGTGCCAGCAGCCTCCTGGGACTAGTGGTCGGGGAGCTGTTTTTT. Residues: CASSLLGLVVGELFF.

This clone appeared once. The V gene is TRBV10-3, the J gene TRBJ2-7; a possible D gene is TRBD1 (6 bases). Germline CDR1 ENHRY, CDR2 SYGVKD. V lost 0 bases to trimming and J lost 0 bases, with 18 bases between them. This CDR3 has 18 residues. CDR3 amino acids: CAISESFHRRDISYEQYF. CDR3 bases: TGTGCCATCAGTGAGTCTTTCCATCGCCGGGACATCTCCTACGAGCAGTACTTC.

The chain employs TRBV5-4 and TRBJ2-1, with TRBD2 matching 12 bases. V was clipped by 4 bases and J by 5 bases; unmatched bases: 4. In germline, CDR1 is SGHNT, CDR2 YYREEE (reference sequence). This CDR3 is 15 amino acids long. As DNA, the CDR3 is TGTGCCAGCAGCCCAGGACTAGCGGGAAACAATGAGCAGTTCTTC. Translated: CASSPGLAGNNEQFF.

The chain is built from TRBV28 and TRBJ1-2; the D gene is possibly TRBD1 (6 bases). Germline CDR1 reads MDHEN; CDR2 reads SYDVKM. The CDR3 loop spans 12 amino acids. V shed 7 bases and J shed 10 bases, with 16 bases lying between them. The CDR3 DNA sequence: TGTGCCAGCAACCGGGACAATAGCTACTACACCTTC. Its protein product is CASNRDNSYYTF.

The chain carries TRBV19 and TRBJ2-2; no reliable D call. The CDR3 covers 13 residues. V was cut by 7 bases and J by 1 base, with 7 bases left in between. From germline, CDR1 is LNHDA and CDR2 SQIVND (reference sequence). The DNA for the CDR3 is TGTGCCAGTAACCGCGGGAACACCGGGGAGCTGTTTTTT. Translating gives CASNRGNTGELFF.

The CDR3 region is CASTPRGIYEQYF. Written as DNA, the CDR3 is TGTGCCAGCACCCCCAGGGGGATCTACGAGCAGTACTTC. This chain uses TRBV6-2 or TRBV6-3 with TRBJ2-7, with 7 positions matching TRBD1. The CDR3 is 13 amino acids. Germline V lookup: CDR1 MNHEY, CDR2 SVGEGT. The V gene end was trimmed by 7 bases and the J gene end by 3 bases; junction bases not matched to a gene: 6.

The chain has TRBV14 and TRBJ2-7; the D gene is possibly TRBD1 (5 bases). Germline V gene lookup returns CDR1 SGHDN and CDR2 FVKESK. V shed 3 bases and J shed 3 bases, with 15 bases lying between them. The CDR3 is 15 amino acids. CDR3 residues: CASSQLQAGFYEQYF. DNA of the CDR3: TGTGCCAGCAGCCAGCTACAGGCAGGATTCTACGAGCAGTACTTC.

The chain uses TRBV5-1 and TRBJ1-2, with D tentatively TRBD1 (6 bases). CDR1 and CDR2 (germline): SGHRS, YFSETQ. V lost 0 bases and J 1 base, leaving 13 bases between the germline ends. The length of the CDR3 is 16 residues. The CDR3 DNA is TGCGCCAGCAGCTTGGGTTTCACAGGGAATAACTATGGCTACACCTTC. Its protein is CASSLGFTGNNYGYTF.

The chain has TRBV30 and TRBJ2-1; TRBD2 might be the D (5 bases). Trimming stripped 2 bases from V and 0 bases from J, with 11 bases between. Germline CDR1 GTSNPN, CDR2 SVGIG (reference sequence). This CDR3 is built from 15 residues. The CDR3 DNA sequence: TGTGCCTGGAGTCCCGGACTGAGCTCCTACAATGAGCAGTTCTTC. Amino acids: CAWSPGLSSYNEQFF.

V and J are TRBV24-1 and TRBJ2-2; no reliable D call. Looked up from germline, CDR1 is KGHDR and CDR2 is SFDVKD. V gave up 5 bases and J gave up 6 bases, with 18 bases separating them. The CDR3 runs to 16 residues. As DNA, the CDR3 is TGTGCCACCAGTGCCCAGAGGCTAAAAGGAGCCGGGGAGCTGTTTTTT. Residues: CATSAQRLKGAGELFF.

The CDR3 loop is CASSLRRDGETQYF. The CDR3 DNA is TGCGCCAGCAGCTTGCGGCGGGACGGGGAGACCCAGTACTTC. V and J are TRBV5-1 and TRBJ2-5; TRBD2 might be the D (6 bases). This CDR3 has 14 amino acids. Germline CDR1 is SGHRS and CDR2 is YFSETQ. V was clipped by 1 base and J by 5 bases, with 12 bases between them. Complete variable domain (other parts from reference TRBV5-1 and TRBJ2-5): KAGVTQTPRYLIKTRGQQVTLSCSPISGHRSVSWYQQTPGQGLQFLFEYFSETQRNKGNFPGRFSGRQFSNSRSEMNVSTLELGDSALYLCASSLRRDGETQYFGPGTRLLVL.

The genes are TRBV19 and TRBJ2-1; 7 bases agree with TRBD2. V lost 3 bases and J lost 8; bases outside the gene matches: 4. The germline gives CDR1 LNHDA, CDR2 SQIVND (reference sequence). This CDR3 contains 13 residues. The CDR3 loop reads CASSMGGPDEQFF. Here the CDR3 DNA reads TGTGCCAGTAGTATGGGAGGGCCCGATGAGCAGTTCTTC.

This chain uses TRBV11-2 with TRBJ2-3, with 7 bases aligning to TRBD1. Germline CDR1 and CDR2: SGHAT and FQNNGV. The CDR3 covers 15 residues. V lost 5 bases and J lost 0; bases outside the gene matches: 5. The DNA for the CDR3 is TGTGCCAGCAGCCTCTACAGGGGAAGCACAGATACGCAGTATTTT. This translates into CASSLYRGSTDTQYF.

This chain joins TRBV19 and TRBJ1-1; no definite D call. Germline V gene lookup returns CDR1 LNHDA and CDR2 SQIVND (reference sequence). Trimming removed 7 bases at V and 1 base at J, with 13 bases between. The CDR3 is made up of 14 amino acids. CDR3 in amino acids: CASNPGHRNTEAFF. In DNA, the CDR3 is TGTGCCAGTAATCCGGGTCATAGGAACACTGAAGCTTTCTTT.

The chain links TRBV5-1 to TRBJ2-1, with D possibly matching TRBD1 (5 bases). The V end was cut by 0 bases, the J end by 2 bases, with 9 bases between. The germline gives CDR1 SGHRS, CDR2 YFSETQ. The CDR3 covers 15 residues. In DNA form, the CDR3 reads TGCGCCAGCAGCTTGGCCACAGGAGCCTACAATGAGCAGTTCTTC. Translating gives CASSLATGAYNEQFF.

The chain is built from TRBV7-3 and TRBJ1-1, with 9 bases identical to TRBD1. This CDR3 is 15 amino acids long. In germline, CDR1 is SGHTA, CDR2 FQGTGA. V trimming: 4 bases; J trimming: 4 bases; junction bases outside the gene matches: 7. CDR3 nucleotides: TGTGCCAGCAGCTGGGGACAGGGTCTTAGCACTGAAGCTTTCTTT. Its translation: CASSWGQGLSTEAFF.

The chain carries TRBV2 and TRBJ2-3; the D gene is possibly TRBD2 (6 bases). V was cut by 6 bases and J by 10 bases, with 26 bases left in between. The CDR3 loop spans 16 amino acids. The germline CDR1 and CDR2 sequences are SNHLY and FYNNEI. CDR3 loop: CASSRRGLASRRAQYF. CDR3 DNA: TGTGCCAGCAGCCGAAGGGGACTCGCTTCGCGCCGCGCGCAGTATTTT.

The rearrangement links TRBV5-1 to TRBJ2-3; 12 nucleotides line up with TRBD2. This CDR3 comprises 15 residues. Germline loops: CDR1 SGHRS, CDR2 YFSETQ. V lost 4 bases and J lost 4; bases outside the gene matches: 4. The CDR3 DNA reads TGCGCCAGCAGCCCTAGCGGGAGGGCCCCAGATACGCAGTATTTT. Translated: CASSPSGRAPDTQYF. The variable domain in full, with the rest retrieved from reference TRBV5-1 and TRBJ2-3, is KAGVTQTPRYLIKTRGQQVTLSCSPISGHRSVSWYQQTPGQGLQFLFEYFSETQRNKGNFPGRFSGRQFSNSRSEMNVSTLELGDSALYLCASSPSGRAPDTQYFGPGTRLTVL.

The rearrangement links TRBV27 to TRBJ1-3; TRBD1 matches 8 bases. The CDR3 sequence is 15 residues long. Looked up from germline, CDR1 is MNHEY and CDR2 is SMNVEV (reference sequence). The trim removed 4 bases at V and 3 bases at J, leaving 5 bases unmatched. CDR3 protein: CASSSGGAGGNTIYF. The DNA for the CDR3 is TGTGCCAGCAGTTCAGGGGGCGCAGGTGGAAACACCATATATTTT.

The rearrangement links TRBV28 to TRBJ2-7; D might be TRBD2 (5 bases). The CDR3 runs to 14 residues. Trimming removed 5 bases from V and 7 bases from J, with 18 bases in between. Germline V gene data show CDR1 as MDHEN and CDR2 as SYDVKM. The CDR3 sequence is CASSTRWAGWEQYF. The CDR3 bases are TGTGCCAGCAGTACCCGTTGGGCGGGCTGGGAGCAGTACTTC.

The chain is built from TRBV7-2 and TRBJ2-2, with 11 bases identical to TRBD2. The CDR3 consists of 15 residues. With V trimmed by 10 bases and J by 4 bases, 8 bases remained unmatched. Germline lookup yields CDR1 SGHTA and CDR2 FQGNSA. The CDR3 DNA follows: TGTGCCATTACTACTAGCGGGAGAGGCACCGGGGAGCTGTTTTTT. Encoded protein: CAITTSGRGTGELFF.

CDR3: CASSYGREGNYGYTF. CDR3 in DNA: TGTGCCAGCAGTTACGGCAGGGAGGGAAACTATGGCTACACCTTC. J is TRBJ1-2 and V is TRBV6-2 or TRBV6-3; D is perhaps TRBD1 (5 bases). This CDR3 has 15 amino acids. Germline V lookup: CDR1 MNHEY, CDR2 SVGEGT. V was clipped by 2 bases and J by 2 bases, with 12 bases between them.

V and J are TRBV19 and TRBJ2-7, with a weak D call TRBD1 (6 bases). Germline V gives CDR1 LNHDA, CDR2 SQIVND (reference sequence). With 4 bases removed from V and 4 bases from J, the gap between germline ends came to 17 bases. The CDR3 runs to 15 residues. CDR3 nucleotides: TGTGCCAGTAGTAGAGATTCGGGACATACATACGAGCAGTACTTC. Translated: CASSRDSGHTYEQYF.

Here the CDR3 reads CASSSGLARAGELFF. For the CDR3, the DNA is TGTGCCAGCAGCTCCGGTCTAGCGAGGGCCGGGGAGCTGTTTTTT. The V gene is TRBV28, the J gene TRBJ2-2; D might be TRBD2 (6 bases). The germline gives CDR1 MDHEN, CDR2 SYDVKM. The V end lost 6 bases, the J end lost 6 bases, and 17 bases lay between the germline ends. The CDR3 runs to 15 residues.

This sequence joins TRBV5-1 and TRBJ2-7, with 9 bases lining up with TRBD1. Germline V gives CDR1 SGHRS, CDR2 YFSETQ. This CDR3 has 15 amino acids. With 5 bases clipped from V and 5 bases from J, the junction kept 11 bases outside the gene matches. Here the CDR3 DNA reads TGCGCCAGCAGTTATGGACAGGGGCGTGTCGACGAGCAGTACTTC. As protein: CASSYGQGRVDEQYF.